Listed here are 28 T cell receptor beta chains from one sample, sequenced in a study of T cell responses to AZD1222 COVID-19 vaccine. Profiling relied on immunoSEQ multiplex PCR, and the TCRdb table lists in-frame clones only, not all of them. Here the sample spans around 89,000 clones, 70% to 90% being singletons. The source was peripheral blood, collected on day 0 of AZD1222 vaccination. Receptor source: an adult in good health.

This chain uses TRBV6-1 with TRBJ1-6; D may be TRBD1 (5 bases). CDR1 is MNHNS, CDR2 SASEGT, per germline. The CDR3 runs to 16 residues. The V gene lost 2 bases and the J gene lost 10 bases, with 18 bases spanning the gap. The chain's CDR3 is CASSEFFNGGESPLHF. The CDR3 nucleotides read TGTGCCAGCAGTGAATTTTTTAACGGGGGTGAATCACCCCTCCACTTT.

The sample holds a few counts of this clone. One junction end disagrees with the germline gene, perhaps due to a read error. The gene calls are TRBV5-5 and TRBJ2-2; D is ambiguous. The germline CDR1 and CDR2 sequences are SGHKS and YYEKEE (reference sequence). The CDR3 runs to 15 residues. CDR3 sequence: CASNLWVTSTGELFF. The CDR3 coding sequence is TGTGCCAGCAACTTGTGGGTGACGAGCACCGGGGAGCTGTTTTTT.

CDR3 sequence: CASSVVGDQGTQYF. CDR3 DNA: TGTGCCAGCAGCGTAGTGGGGGATCAAGGTACGCAGTATTTT. The J gene is TRBJ2-3, the V gene TRBV9; D tentatively fits TRBD1 or TRBD2 (5 bases each). This CDR3 spans 14 amino acids. The V end was cut by 0 bases, the J end by 8 bases, with 13 bases between. Looked up from germline, CDR1 is SGDLS and CDR2 is YYNGEE.

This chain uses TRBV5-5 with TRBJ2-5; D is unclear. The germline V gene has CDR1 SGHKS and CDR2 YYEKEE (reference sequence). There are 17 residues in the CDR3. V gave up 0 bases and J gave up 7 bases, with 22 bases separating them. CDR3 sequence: CASSLEPPTSARGTQYF. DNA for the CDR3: TGTGCCAGCAGCTTGGAACCGCCGACCTCGGCAAGAGGGACCCAGTACTTC.

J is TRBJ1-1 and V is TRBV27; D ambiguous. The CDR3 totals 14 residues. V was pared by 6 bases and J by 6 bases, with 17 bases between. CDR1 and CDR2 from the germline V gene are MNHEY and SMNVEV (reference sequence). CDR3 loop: CASSRGSGVPEAFF. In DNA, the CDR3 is TGTGCCAGCAGCCGCGGATCGGGTGTCCCTGAAGCTTTCTTT.

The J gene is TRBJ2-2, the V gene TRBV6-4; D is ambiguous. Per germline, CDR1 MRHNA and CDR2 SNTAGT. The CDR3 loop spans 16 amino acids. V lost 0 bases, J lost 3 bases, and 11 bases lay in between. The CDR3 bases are TGTGCCAGCAGTGACTCAGAGGCTTTTCACACCGGGGAGCTGTTTTTT. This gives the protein CASSDSEAFHTGELFF.

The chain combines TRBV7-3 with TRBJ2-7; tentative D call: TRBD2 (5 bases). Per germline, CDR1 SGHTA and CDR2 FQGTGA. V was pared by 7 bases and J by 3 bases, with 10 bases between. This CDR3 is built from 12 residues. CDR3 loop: CASTARGYEQYF. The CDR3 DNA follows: TGTGCCAGCACAGCCCGGGGCTACGAGCAGTACTTC.

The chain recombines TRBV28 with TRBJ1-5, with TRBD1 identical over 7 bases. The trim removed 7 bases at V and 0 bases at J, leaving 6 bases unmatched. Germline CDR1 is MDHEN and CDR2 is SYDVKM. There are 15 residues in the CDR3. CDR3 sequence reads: CASNSGGDSNQPQHF. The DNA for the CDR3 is TGTGCCAGCAATTCAGGGGGGGATAGCAATCAGCCCCAGCATTTT.

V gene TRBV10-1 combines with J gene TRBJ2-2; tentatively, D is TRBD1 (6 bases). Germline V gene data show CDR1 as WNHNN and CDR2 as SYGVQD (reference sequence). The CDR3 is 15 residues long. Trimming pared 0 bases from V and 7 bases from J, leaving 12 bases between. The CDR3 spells CASSESKGDGGELFF. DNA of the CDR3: TGCGCCAGCAGTGAGTCTAAGGGGGATGGCGGGGAGCTGTTTTTT.

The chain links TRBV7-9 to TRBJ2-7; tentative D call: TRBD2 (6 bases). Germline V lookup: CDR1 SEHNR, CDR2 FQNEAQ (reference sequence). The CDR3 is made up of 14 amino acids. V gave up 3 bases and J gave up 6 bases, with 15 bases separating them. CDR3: CASSFGTGWSEQYF. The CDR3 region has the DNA TGTGCCAGCAGCTTTGGGACTGGGTGGTCCGAGCAGTACTTC.

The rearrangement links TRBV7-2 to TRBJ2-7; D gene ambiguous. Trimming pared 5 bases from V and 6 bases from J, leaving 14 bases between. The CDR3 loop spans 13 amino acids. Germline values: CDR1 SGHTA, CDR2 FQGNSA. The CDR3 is CASSLDVVGEQYF. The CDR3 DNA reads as TGTGCCAGCAGCCTTGACGTGGTTGGCGAGCAGTACTTC.

The CDR3 protein is CAISVKTNYGYTF. The DNA for the CDR3 is TGTGCCATCAGTGTTAAGACGAACTATGGCTACACCTTC. This chain links TRBV10-3 with TRBJ1-2; D unresolved. Germline CDR1 ENHRY, CDR2 SYGVKD. CDR3 size: 13 residues. The V gene lost 4 bases and the J gene lost 2 bases, with 8 bases spanning the gap.

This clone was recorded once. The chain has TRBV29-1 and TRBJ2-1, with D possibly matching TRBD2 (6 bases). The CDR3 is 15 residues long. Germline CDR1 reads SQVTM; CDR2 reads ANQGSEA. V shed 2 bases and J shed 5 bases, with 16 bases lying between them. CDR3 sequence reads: CSVELPPGGDNEQFF. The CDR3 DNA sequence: TGCAGCGTTGAACTACCCCCCGGGGGTGACAATGAGCAGTTCTTC.

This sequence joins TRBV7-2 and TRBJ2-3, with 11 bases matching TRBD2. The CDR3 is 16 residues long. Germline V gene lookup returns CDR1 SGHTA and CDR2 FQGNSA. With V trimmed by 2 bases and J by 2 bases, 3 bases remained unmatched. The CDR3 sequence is CASSLTSGSSTDTQYF. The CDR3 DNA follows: TGTGCCAGCAGCTTAACTAGCGGGAGTTCCACAGATACGCAGTATTTT.

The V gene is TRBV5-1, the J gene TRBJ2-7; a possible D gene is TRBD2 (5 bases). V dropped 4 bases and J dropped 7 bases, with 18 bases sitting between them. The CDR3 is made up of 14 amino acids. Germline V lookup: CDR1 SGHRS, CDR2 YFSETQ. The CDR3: CASSPQAGLREQYF. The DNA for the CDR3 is TGCGCCAGCAGCCCTCAAGCTGGACTGAGGGAGCAGTACTTC.

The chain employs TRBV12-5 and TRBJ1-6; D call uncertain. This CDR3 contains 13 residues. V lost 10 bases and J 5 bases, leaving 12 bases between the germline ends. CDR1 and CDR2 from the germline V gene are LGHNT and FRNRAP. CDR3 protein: CATSRTDNSPLHF. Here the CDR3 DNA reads TGTGCTACCTCCCGGACGGATAATTCACCCCTCCACTTT.

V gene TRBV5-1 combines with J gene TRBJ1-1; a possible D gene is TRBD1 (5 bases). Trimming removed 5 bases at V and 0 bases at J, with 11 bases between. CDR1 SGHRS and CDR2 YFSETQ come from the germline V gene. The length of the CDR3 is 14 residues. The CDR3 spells CASREDTLNTEAFF. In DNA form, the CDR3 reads TGCGCCAGCAGGGAGGACACCTTGAACACTGAAGCTTTCTTT.

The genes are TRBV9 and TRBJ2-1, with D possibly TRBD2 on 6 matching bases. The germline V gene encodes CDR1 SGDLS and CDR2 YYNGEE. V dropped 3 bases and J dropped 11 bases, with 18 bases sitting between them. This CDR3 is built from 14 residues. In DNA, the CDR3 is TGTGCCAGCAGCGGGATTAGTGGCGGGATCAAGCAGTTCTTC. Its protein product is CASSGISGGIKQFF.

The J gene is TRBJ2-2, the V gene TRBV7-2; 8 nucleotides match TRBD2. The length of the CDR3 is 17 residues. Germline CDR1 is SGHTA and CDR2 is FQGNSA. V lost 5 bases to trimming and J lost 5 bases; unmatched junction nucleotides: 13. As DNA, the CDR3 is TGTGCCAGCAGCGCACGGCCCATCGGGGGGGCTACCGGGGAGCTGTTTTTT. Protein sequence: CASSARPIGGATGELFF.

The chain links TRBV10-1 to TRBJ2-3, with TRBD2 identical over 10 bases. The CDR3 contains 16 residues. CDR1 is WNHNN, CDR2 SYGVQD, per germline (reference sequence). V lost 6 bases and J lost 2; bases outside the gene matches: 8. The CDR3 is CASSPRTSGYTDTQYF. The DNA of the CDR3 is TGCGCCAGCAGCCCCCGGACTAGCGGCTACACAGATACGCAGTATTTT.

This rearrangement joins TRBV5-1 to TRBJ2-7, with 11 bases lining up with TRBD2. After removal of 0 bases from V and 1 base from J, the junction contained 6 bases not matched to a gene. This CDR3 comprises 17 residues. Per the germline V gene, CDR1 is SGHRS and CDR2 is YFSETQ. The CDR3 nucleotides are TGCGCCAGCAGCTTGGGGGGACTAGCGGCCTTATCCTACGAGCAGTACTTC. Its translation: CASSLGGLAALSYEQYF.

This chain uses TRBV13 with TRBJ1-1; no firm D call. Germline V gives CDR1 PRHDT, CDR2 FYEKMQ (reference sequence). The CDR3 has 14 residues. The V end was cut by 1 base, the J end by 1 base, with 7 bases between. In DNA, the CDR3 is TGTGCCAGCAGCTTAGTACGGGAGAACACTGAAGCTTTCTTT. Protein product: CASSLVRENTEAFF.

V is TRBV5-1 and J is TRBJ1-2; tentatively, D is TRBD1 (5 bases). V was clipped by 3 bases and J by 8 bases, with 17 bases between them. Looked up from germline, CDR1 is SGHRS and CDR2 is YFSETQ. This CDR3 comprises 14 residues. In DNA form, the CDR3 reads TGCGCCAGCAGCTCCCTACCACAGGCGGGCGGCTACACCTTC. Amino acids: CASSSLPQAGGYTF.

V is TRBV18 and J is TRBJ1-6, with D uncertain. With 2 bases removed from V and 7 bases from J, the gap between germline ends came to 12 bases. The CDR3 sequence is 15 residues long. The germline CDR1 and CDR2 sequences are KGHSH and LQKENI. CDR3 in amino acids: CASSPMGIGNSPLHF. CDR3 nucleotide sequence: TGTGCCAGCTCACCAATGGGAATAGGCAATTCACCCCTCCACTTT. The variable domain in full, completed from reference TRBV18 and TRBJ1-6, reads NAGVMQNPRHLVRRRGQEARLRCSPMKGHSHVYWYRQLPEEGLKFMVYLQKENIIDESGMPKERFSAEFPKEGPSILRIQQVVRGDSAAYFCASSPMGIGNSPLHFGNGTRLTVT.

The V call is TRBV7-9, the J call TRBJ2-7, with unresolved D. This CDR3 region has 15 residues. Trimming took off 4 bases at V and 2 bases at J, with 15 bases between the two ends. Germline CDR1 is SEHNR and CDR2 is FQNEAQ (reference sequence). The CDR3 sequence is CASSSPLTATYEQYF. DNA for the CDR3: TGTGCCAGCAGCTCCCCCCTTACAGCAACCTACGAGCAGTACTTC.

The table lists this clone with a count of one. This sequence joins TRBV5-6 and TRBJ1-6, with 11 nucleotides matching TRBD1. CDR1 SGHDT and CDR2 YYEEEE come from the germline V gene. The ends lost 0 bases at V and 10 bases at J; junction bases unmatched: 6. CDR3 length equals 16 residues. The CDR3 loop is CASSLGFGTGGSPLHF. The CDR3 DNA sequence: TGTGCCAGCAGCTTGGGGTTTGGGACAGGGGGATCACCCCTCCACTTT.

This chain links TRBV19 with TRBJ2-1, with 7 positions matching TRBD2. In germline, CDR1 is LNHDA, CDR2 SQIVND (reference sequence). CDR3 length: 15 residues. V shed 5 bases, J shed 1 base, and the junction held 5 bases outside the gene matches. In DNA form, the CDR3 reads TGTGCCAGTAGTTTGTCTAGCGGATCCTACAATGAGCAGTTCTTC. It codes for CASSLSSGSYNEQFF.

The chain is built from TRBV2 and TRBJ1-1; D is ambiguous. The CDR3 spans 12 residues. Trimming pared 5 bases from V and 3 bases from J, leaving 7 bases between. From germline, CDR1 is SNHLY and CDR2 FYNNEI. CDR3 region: CASSTADTEAFF. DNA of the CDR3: TGTGCCAGCAGTACAGCCGACACTGAAGCTTTCTTT.